These 13 T cell receptor beta chains came from one sample sequenced in a study of cytomegalovirus exposure and HLA in healthy donors. PCR involved 60 Vbeta and 13 Jbeta primers. Produced via immunoSEQ multiplex PCR; TCRdb's table is partial and in-frame only. The sample contains roughly 73,000 clones, approximately 84% of which appear only once. Sequenced sample: PBMCs. These receptors all come from a woman in her forties or fifties in good health and CMV-seronegative.

The rearrangement uses TRBV19 and TRBJ2-7, with 11 bases fitting TRBD2. CDR3 length equals 15 residues. The V gene end was trimmed by 4 bases and the J gene end by 6 bases; junction bases not matched to a gene: 8. Germline CDR1 reads LNHDA; CDR2 reads SQIVND (reference sequence). The CDR3 coding sequence is TGTGCCAGTAGTAGTACTAGCGGGAGAGCCCTCGAGCAGTACTTC. Protein product: CASSSTSGRALEQYF.

The J gene is TRBJ2-1, the V gene TRBV14, with a tentative D call TRBD2 (5 bases). The CDR3 covers 14 residues. Trimming left V 1 base short and J 3 bases short, with 7 bases between. Per the germline V gene, CDR1 is SGHDN and CDR2 is FVKESK. The CDR3 spells CASSQGTDYNEQFF. The CDR3 nucleotides are TGTGCCAGCAGCCAAGGGACTGACTACAATGAGCAGTTCTTC. The full variable domain, in which reference TRBV14 and TRBJ2-1 provide the parts outside the CDR3, is EAGVTQFPSHSVIEKGQTVTLRCDPISGHDNLYWYRRVMGKEIKFLLHFVKESKQDESGMPNNRFLAERTGGTYSTLKVQPAELEDSGVYFCASSQGTDYNEQFFGPGTRLTVL.

The count of this clone is one. The CDR3 sequence: CASSDGPANYTYEQYV. The CDR3 nucleotides read TGTGCCAGCAGTGACGGCCCTGCTAACTATACCTACGAGCAGTACGTC. This chain uses TRBV6-4 with TRBJ2-7; D gene uncertain. The CDR3 contains 16 residues. CDR1 and CDR2 from the germline V gene are MRHNA and SNTAGT. Trimming left V 2 bases short and J 2 bases short, with 16 bases between.

J is TRBJ2-5 and V is TRBV5-1, with TRBD1 matching 10 bases. Trimming took 4 bases from V and 5 from J; bases not matched to a gene: 5. CDR3 length equals 14 residues. Looked up from germline, CDR1 is SGHRS and CDR2 is YFSETQ. The CDR3 reads CASSVTGGGETQYF. In nucleotides, the CDR3 is TGCGCCAGCAGCGTGACAGGGGGCGGGGAGACCCAGTACTTC.

There are a few counts of this clone. V gene TRBV4-1 combines with J gene TRBJ2-3, with 10 nucleotides matching TRBD2. The length of the CDR3 is 15 residues. V lost 4 bases to trimming and J lost 4 bases; unmatched junction nucleotides: 5. Germline CDR1 reads MGHRA; CDR2 reads YSYEKL. The CDR3 DNA is TGCGCCAGCAGCCCAGCGGGAGGGCCCCCAGATACGCAGTATTTT. Translation gives CASSPAGGPPDTQYF.

V is TRBV5-1 and J is TRBJ2-1; D may be TRBD2 (7 bases). The length of the CDR3 is 15 residues. CDR1 and CDR2 (germline): SGHRS, YFSETQ. Trimming removed 0 bases from V and 7 bases from J, with 14 bases in between. CDR3 nucleotides: TGCGCCAGCAGCTTGGGAGGGGGGGCTGTAAATGAGCAGTTCTTC. It translates to CASSLGGGAVNEQFF.

The rearrangement links TRBV7-9 to TRBJ2-1; 11 bases fit TRBD2. Trimming cost V 4 bases and J 10 bases; bases outside gene matches: 12. Per the germline V gene, CDR1 is SEHNR and CDR2 is FQNEAQ (reference sequence). CDR3 length: 16 residues. DNA for the CDR3: TGTGCCAGCAGCTCGACCCTAGCGGGGGGTCTGAGGGAGCAGTTCTTC. It yields the protein CASSSTLAGGLREQFF.

This clone was counted once. The V call is TRBV9, the J call TRBJ1-4, with TRBD1 as a possible D gene (6 bases). The germline gives CDR1 SGDLS, CDR2 YYNGEE. The CDR3 covers 14 residues. Deletions cut 2 bases from V and 7 bases from J, with 12 bases between. CDR3 sequence: CASSVAQGSEKLFF. In nucleotides, the CDR3 is TGTGCCAGCAGCGTCGCCCAGGGGAGTGAAAAACTGTTTTTT.

This clone was detected once. The chain carries TRBV27 and TRBJ2-7; D is unclear. The V gene lost 5 bases and the J gene lost 4 bases, with 18 bases spanning the gap. The CDR3 extends over 15 amino acids. Germline V gives CDR1 MNHEY, CDR2 SMNVEV (reference sequence). The CDR3 sequence is CASSPFPGATYEQYV. The CDR3 bases are TGTGCCAGCAGTCCATTCCCAGGTGCCACGTACGAGCAGTACGTC.

This rearrangement joins TRBV28 to TRBJ2-5; 9 positions match TRBD2. V was pared by 6 bases and J by 5 bases, with 10 bases of the junction left unmatched. This CDR3 is 15 amino acids long. Per the germline V gene, CDR1 is MDHEN and CDR2 is SYDVKM. The CDR3 sequence is CASRIAGEAGETQYF. The CDR3 region has the DNA TGTGCCAGCAGGATAGCGGGAGAGGCGGGGGAGACCCAGTACTTC. Filled out from reference TRBV28 and TRBJ2-5, the complete variable domain reads DVKVTQSSRYLVKRTGEKVFLECVQDMDHENMFWYRQDPGLGLRLIYFSYDVKMKEKGDIPEGYSVSREKKERFSLILESASTNQTSMYLCASRIAGEAGETQYFGPGTRLLVL.

The CDR3 bases are TGTGCCAGCAGCCGGACTAGCGGGAGTGGCAATGAGCAGTTCTTC. It translates to CASSRTSGSGNEQFF. This chain joins TRBV6-5 and TRBJ2-1, with TRBD2 matching 13 bases. The CDR3 spans 15 residues. After removal of 6 bases from V and 6 bases from J, the junction contained 5 bases not matched to a gene. CDR1 is MNHEY, CDR2 SVGAGI, per germline.

The gene calls are TRBV28 and TRBJ2-7, with D perhaps matching TRBD2 (6 bases). Germline CDR1 is MDHEN and CDR2 is SYDVKM. The length of the CDR3 is 17 residues. Trimming left V 6 bases short and J 4 bases short, with 25 bases between. CDR3 sequence (DNA): TGTGCCAGCAGGACGCCGGGGAGCTCGGGGGTCGATTACGAGCAGTACTTC. Protein: CASRTPGSSGVDYEQYF.

The chain has TRBV20-1 and TRBJ1-2, with TRBD1 as a possible D gene (6 bases). Germline V gives CDR1 DFQATT, CDR2 SNEGSKA (reference sequence). Trimming removed 6 bases from V and 11 bases from J, with 16 bases in between. The CDR3 has 11 residues. This CDR3 is CSAQTGRWYTF. The CDR3 DNA sequence: TGCAGTGCCCAGACAGGACGTTGGTACACCTTC.